Listed below are T cell receptor beta chains from one sample, sequenced in a study of OX40 agonist ivuxolimab in advanced cancers. The table came from immunoSEQ multiplex PCR; TCRdb's copy has only in-frame clones and leaves some out. Of about 25,000 clones detected, around 85% appear once; the ten largest clones hold 35% to 50%. This specimen was CD4+ or CD8+ T cells sorted from blood, taken in a trial of the OX40 agonist ivuxolimab. Receptor source: an adult with an advanced solid tumor such as melanoma, head and neck, liver or kidney cancer. Each CDR3 is given with its conserved first and last residue. The order of the fields is clone size, V gene, J gene, D gene, CDR3 DNA, CDR3 protein. A D gene is named only where the DNA matches it firmly. Expanded clones are given a class, and other clones once, few, many or no size at all.

.	TRBV6-1	TRBJ2-1	.	TGTGCCAGCAGTGAAGGGGAGCAAGCGGCATGGGGGCAGTTCTTC	CASSEGEQAAWGQFF
.	TRBV11-2	TRBJ1-5	.	TGTGCCAGCAGCTTAGATTATGCGGGAGTTCAGCCCCAGCATTTT	CASSLDYAGVQPQHF
few	TRBV19	TRBJ2-4	.	TGTGCCAGTAGCCCGTCCGGGATAAACATTCAGTACTTC	CASSPSGINIQYF
few	TRBV6-1	TRBJ1-4	.	TGTGCCAGCAGTGAGAGTGGGGCAACTAATGAAAAACTGTTTTTT	CASSESGATNEKLFF
.	TRBV30	TRBJ1-2	TRBD1	TGTGCCTGTTCCCAGGGGGCGGGTGGCTACACCTTC	CACSQGAGGYTF
.	TRBV7-6	TRBJ2-7	.	TGTGCCAGCAGCTTAGTCCCCTACGAGCAGTACTTC	CASSLVPYEQYF
.	TRBV5-4	TRBJ2-7	.	TGTGCCAGCAGCTTGGCCAGCTCGAGGGAGCAGTACTTC	CASSLASSREQYF
once	TRBV27	TRBJ2-5	TRBD1	TGTGCCAGCAGGGGACAGATGTCGGTCCAAGAGACCCAGTACTTC	CASRGQMSVQETQYF
.	TRBV25-1	TRBJ2-7	.	TGTGCCAGCAGTGAAGGGGGTCCCTCCTACGAGCAGTACTTC	CASSEGGPSYEQYF
.	TRBV12-5	TRBJ1-2	TRBD1	TGTGCTAGTGGTTCCCCGGCCGGGACAGGGAATGGCTACACCTTC	CASGSPAGTGNGYTF
.	TRBV18	TRBJ1-4	.	TGTGCCAGCTCACCAATGGTGGGTAATGAAAAACTGTTTTTT	CASSPMVGNEKLFF
once	TRBV5-8	TRBJ1-6	TRBD1	TGTGCCAGCAGCCCAGGACAGGGGATCCTTCATTCACCCCTCCACTTT	CASSPGQGILHSPLHF
.	TRBV6-7	TRBJ1-4	.	TGTGCCAGCAGACGTCAGGGGAGGCCCAAGAAACTGTTTTTT	CASRRQGRPKKLFF
.	TRBV7-9	TRBJ2-5	.	TGTGCCAGCAGCTTAGGGTCTGTTGGGGAGAGGGAGCAGTACTTC	CASSLGSVGEREQYF
once	TRBV7-2	TRBJ1-1	TRBD1	TGTGCCAGCAGACAGACAGGGTTGAACACTGAAGCTTTCTTT	CASRQTGLNTEAFF
.	TRBV6-5	TRBJ1-2	.	TGTGCCAGCAGTTACTCGAATGGGGGCGCTGACTATGGCTACACCTTC	CASSYSNGGADYGYTF
.	TRBV6-5	TRBJ2-3	TRBD2	TGTGCCAGCAGGGGGGCGGGGGGCCCAGATACGCAGTATTTT	CASRGAGGPDTQYF
.	TRBV11-2	TRBJ1-5	TRBD1	TGTGCCAGCAGCCCCGGACAGGGAGGTCAGCCCCAGCATTTT	CASSPGQGGQPQHF
.	TRBV21-1	TRBJ1-1	.	TGTGCCAGCACCAAGCCAGTCCGAGTGGACACTGAAGCTTTCTTT	CASTKPVRVDTEAFF
.	TRBV10-3	TRBJ2-2	.	TGTGCCATCAGTGAGGGCACCGGGGAGCTGTTTTTT	CAISEGTGELFF
.	TRBV12-5	TRBJ1-6	TRBD1	TGTGCTAGTGGTTTGGTATCCGGGACAGACTCCTATAATTCACCCCTCCACTTT	CASGLVSGTDSYNSPLHF
.	TRBV27	TRBJ1-1	.	TGTGCCAGCAGTTTATCGGGGGGGAACACTGAAGCTTTCTTT	CASSLSGGNTEAFF
.	TRBV7-9	TRBJ2-2	TRBD2	TGTGCCAGCACTCGGGGGGTAACGAACACCGGGGAGCTGTTTTTT	CASTRGVTNTGELFF
.	TRBV6-5	TRBJ1-4	.	TGTGCCAGCAGTTACTCTAATGCAGGGGTTAATGAAAAACTGTTTTTT	CASSYSNAGVNEKLFF
.	TRBV5-1	TRBJ2-7	.	TGCGCCAGCAGCGTCCGGGACGGCTACGAGCAGTACTTC	CASSVRDGYEQYF
.	TRBV6-5	TRBJ2-5	TRBD1	TGTGCCAGCAGTGCTTCAGGGGGCTCTGGAGAGACCCAGTACTTC	CASSASGGSGETQYF
medium-sized	TRBV6-6	TRBJ1-2	.	TGTGCCAGCGGGGTGGGCTATGGCTACACCTTC	CASGVGYGYTF
once	TRBV4-1	TRBJ2-7	.	TGCGCCAGCAGCCAAGGGGTGGACAGCTCCTACGAGCAGTACTTC	CASSQGVDSSYEQYF
.	TRBV6-5	TRBJ2-1	TRBD1	TGTGCCAGCTCGACAGGGAGCTCCTACAATGAGCAGTTCTTC	CASSTGSSYNEQFF
.	TRBV27	TRBJ2-5	.	TGTGCCAGCAGGACCCTCTTGGTGGAGACCCAGTACTTC	CASRTLLVETQYF
many	TRBV27	TRBJ2-5	.	TGTGCCAGCAGTGAAAACAGGGTCGAGACCCAGTACTTC	CASSENRVETQYF
.	TRBV6-1	TRBJ2-7	.	TGTGCCAGCAGTGAACAGGCAGGGGCCTCCTACGAGCAGTACTTC	CASSEQAGASYEQYF
.	TRBV5-1	TRBJ2-7	.	TGCGCCAGCAGCTTGGAGGGACACGGAAGCTCCTACGAGCAGTACTTC	CASSLEGHGSSYEQYF
.	TRBV5-4	TRBJ2-7	.	TGTGCCAGCAGCTTAGGCGCGGGTCTAGCTCAGTCGGAGCAGTACTTC	CASSLGAGLAQSEQYF
.	TRBV7-8	TRBJ2-7	TRBD1	TGTGCCAGCAGCCCGAGACAGGGGCGCTCCTACGAGCAGTACTTC	CASSPRQGRSYEQYF
.	TRBV30	TRBJ2-7	.	TGTGCCTGGAGAAGAGGTGGCGAGCAGTACTTC	CAWRRGGEQYF
.	TRBV6-5	TRBJ1-1	.	TGTGCCAGCGTCTCGGAGGGCACTGAAGCTTTCTTT	CASVSEGTEAFF
.	TRBV7-8	TRBJ2-7	.	TGTGCCAGCAGCTTCGTCAACGGGCCCGGTCTAAGCTACGAGCAGTACTTC	CASSFVNGPGLSYEQYF
.	TRBV9	TRBJ1-5	.	TGTGCCAGCAGCGTCGGGAGCAATCAGCCCCAGCATTTT	CASSVGSNQPQHF